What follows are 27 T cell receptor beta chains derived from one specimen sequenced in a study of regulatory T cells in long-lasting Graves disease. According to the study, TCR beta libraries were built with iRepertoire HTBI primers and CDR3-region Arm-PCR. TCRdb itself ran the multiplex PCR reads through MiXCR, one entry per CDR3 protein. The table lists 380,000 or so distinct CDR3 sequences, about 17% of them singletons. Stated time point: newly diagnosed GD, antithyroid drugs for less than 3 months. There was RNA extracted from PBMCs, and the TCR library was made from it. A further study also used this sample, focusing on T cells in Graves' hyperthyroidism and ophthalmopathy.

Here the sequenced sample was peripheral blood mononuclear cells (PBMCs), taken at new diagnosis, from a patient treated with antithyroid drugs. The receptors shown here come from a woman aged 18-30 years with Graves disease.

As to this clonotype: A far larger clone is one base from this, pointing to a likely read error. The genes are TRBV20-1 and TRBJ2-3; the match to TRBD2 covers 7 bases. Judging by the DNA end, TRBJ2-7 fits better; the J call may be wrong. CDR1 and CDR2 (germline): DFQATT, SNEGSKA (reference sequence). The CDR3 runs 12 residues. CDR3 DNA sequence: TGCAGTGCTAGAGGGCGGGAGTACGAGCAGTACTTC. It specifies CSARGREYEQYF.

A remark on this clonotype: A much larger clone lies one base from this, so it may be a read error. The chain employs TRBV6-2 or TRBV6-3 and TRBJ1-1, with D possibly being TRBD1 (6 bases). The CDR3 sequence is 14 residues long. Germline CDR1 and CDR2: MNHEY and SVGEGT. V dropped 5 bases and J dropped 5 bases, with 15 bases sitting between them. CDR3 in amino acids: CASSAPTGPTEAFF. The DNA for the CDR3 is TGTGCCAGCAGTGCCCCGACAGGACCGACTGAAGCTTTCTTT.

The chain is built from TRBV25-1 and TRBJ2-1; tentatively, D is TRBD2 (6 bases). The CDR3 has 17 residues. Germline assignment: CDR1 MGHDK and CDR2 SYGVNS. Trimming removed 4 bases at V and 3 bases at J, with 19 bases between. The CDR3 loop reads CASSGVGRDMFYNEQFF. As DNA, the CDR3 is TGTGCCAGCAGTGGGGTTGGGCGGGATATGTTCTACAATGAGCAGTTCTTC. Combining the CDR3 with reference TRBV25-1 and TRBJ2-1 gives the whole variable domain EADIYQTPRYLVIGTGKKITLECSQTMGHDKMYWYQQDPGMELHLIHYSYGVNSTEKGDLSSESTVSRIRTEHFPLTLESARPSHTSQYLCASSGVGRDMFYNEQFFGPGTRLTVL.

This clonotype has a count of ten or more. CDR3 region: CAWSALSGNQPQHF. CDR3 DNA sequence: TGTGCCTGGAGTGCTTTGTCCGGTAATCAGCCCCAGCATTTT. This sequence joins TRBV30 and TRBJ1-5; D gene uncertain. This CDR3 comprises 14 residues. V gave up 1 base and J gave up 4 bases, with 11 bases separating them. Germline V lookup: CDR1 GTSNPN, CDR2 SVGIG (reference sequence).

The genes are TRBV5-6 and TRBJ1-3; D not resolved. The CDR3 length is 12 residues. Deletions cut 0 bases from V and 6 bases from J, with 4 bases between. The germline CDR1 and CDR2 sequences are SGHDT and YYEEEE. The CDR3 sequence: CASSLGENTIYF. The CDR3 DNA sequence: TGTGCCAGCAGCTTGGGGGAAAACACCATATATTTT.

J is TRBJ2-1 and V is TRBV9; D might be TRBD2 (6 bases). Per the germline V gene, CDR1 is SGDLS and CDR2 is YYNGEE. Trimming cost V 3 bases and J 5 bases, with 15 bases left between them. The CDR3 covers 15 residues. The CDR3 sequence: CASSDSGVGDNEQFF. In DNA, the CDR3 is TGTGCCAGCAGCGATAGCGGAGTGGGGGACAATGAGCAGTTCTTC.

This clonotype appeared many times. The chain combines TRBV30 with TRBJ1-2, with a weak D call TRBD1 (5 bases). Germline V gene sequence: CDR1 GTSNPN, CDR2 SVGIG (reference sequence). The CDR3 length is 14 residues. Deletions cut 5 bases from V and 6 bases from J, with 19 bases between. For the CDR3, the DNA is TGTGCCTGGGGAGCCGTTCCGGGCAGGGATGGCTACACCTTC. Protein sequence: CAWGAVPGRDGYTF.

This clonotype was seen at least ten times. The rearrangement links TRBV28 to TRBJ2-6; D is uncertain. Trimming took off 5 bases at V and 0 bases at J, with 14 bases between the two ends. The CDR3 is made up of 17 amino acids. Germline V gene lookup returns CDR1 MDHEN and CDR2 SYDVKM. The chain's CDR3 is CASSPTEHLSGANVLTF. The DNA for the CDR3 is TGTGCCAGCAGTCCAACCGAACACCTCTCTGGGGCCAACGTCCTGACTTTC.

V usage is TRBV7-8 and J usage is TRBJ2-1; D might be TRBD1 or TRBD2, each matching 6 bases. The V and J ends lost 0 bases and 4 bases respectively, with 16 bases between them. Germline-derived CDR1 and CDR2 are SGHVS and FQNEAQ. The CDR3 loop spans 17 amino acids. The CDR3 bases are TGTGCCAGCAGCTTAGCGTGGAAGGGGGGATTTTACAATGAGCAGTTCTTC. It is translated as CASSLAWKGGFYNEQFF.

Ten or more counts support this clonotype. The CDR3 coding sequence is TGTGCCAGCACTCCGTTGACGCGAGGGCGGGGGTCAGATACGCAGTATTTT. It is translated as CASTPLTRGRGSDTQYF. The genes are TRBV6-1 and TRBJ2-3, with 7 bases aligning to TRBD2. Unmatched junction bases numbered 17, after V lost 7 bases and J lost 4 bases. Germline assignment: CDR1 MNHNS and CDR2 SASEGT. This CDR3 region has 17 residues.

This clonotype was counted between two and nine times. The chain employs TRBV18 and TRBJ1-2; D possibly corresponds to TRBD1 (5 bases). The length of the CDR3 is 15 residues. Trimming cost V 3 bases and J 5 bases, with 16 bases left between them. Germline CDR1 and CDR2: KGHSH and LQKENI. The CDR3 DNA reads TGTGCCAGCTCACCTCAGACAGCCAGAGGGTATGGCTACACCTTC. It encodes CASSPQTARGYGYTF.

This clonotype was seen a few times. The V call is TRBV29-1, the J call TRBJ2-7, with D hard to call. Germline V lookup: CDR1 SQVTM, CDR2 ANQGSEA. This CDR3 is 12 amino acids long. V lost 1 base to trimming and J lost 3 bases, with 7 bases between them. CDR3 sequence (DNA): TGCAGCGTTGAAGGGTCCGGCTACGAGCAGTACTTC. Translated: CSVEGSGYEQYF.

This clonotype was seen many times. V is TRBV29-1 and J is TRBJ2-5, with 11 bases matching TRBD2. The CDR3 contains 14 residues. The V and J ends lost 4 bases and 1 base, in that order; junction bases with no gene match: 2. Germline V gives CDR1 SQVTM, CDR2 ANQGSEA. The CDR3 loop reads CSVVGTSGQETQYF. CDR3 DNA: TGCAGCGTTGTGGGGACTAGCGGCCAAGAGACCCAGTACTTC.

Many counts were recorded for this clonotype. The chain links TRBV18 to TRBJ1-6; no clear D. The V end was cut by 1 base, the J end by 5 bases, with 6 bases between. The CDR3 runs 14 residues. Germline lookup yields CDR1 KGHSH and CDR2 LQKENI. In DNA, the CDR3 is TGTGCCAGCTCACCACTCCAGGATAATTCACCCCTCCACTTT. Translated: CASSPLQDNSPLHF.

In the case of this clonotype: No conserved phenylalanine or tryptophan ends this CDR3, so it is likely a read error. The CDR3 sequence: CARFRREGECPPPYEQYL. CDR3 DNA: TGTGCCAGATTCCGGCGGGAGGGCGAGTGTCCCCCCCCCTACGAGCAGTACCTC. The chain has TRBV6-2 or TRBV6-3 and TRBJ2-7; TRBD2 matches 9 bases. Germline V CDR1 and CDR2: MNHEY, SVGEGT. Germline trimming cut 9 bases from V and 2 bases from J; bases unmatched to any gene: 20. The CDR3 runs 18 residues.

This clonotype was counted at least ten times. The chain's CDR3 is CASSFHRPNTEAFF. CDR3 sequence (DNA): TGTGCCAGCAGTTTCCACAGGCCTAACACTGAAGCTTTCTTT. The V call is TRBV28, the J call TRBJ1-1; D is perhaps TRBD1 (5 bases). This CDR3 comprises 14 residues. Germline CDR1 and CDR2: MDHEN and SYDVKM. V was shortened by 3 bases and J by 2 bases, with 10 bases between the two germline ends.

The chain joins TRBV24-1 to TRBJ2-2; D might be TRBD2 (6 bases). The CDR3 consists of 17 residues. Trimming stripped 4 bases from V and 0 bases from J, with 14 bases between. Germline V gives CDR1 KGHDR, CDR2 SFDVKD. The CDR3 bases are TGTGCCACCAGTGACCCTGGGAGGTTAGCGAACACCGGGGAGCTGTTTTTT. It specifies CATSDPGRLANTGELFF.

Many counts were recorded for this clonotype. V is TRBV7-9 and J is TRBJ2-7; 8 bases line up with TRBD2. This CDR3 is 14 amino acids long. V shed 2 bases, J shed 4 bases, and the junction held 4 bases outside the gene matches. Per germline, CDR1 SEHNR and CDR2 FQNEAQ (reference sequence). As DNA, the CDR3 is TGTGCCAGCAGCTTACCAGCGGGAGATTACGAGCAGTACTTC. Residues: CASSLPAGDYEQYF. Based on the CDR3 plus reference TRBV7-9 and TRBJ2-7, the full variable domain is DTGVSQNPRHKITKRGQNVTFRCDPISEHNRLYWYRQTLGQGPEFLTYFQNEAQLEKSRLLSDRFSAERPKGSFSTLEIQRTEQGDSAMYLCASSLPAGDYEQYFGPGTRLTVT.

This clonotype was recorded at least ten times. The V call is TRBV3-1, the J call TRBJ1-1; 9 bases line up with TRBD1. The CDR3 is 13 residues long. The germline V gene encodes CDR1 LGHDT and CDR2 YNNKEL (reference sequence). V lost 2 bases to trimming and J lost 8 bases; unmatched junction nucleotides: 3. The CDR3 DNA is TGTGCCAGCAGCCAACAGACAGGGGGAGAAGCTTTCTTT. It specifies CASSQQTGGEAFF.

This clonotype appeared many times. DNA for the CDR3: TGTGCCAGCAGCTTAGCCCGGGAGCTAAATGAGCAGTTCTTC. Translation: CASSLARELNEQFF. The chain uses TRBV7-2 and TRBJ2-1; D is perhaps TRBD2 (6 bases). Germline lookup yields CDR1 SGHTA and CDR2 FQGNSA. The CDR3 has 14 residues. Trimming took 0 bases from V and 7 from J, leaving 10 bases between them.

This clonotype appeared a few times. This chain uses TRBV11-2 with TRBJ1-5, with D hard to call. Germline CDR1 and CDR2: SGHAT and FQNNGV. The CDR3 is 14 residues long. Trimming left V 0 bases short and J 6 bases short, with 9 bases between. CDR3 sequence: CASSLDRFVQPQHF. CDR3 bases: TGTGCCAGCAGCTTAGATCGATTCGTTCAGCCCCAGCATTTT.

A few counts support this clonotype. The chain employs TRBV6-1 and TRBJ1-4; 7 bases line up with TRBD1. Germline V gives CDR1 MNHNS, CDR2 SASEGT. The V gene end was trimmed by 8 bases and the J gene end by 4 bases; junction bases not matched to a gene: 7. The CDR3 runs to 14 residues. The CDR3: CASLTGDLNEKLFF. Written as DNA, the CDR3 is TGTGCCAGCCTCACAGGGGATCTTAATGAAAAACTGTTTTTT.

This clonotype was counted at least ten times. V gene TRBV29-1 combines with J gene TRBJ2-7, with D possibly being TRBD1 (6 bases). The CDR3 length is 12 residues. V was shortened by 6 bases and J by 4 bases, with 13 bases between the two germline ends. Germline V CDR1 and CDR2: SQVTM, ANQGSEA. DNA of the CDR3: TGCAGCGTCGGCCCGGACAGTTACGAGCAGTACTTC. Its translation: CSVGPDSYEQYF.

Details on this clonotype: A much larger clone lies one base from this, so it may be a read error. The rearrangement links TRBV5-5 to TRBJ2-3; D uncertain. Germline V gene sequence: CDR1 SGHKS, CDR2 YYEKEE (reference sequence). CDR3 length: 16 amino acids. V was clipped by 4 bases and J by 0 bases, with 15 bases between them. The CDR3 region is CASSPPAPASTDTQYF. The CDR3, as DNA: TGTGCCAGCAGCCCCCCCGCGCCCGCGAGCACAGATACGCAGTATTTT.

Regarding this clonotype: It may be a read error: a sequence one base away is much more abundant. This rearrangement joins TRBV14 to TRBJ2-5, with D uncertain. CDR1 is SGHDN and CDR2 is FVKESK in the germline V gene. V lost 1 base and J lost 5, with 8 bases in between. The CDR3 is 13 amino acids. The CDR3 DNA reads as TGTGCCAGCAGCCAAGCGATCTTGGAGACCCAGTACTTC. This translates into CASSQAILETQYF.

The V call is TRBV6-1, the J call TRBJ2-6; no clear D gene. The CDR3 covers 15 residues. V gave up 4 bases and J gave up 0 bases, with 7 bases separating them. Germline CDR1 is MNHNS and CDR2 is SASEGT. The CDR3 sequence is CASSGSHSGANVLTF. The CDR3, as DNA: TGTGCCAGCAGTGGGAGCCACTCTGGGGCCAACGTCCTGACTTTC.

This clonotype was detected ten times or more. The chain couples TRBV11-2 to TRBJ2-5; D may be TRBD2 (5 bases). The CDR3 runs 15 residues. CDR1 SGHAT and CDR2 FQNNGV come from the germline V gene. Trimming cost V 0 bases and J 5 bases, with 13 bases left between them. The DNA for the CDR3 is TGTGCCAGCAGCTTAGAAGGACTGGCCCAGGAGACCCAGTACTTC. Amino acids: CASSLEGLAQETQYF. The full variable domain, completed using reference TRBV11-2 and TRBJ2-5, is EAGVAQSPRYKIIEKRQSVAFWCNPISGHATLYWYQQILGQGPKLLIQFQNNGVVDDSQLPKDRFSAERLKGVDSTLKIQPAKLEDSAVYLCASSLEGLAQETQYFGPGTRLLVL.